Reported below is one T cell receptor beta chain. J gave up 4 bases and V 7 bases, and 8 bases lay outside the gene matches. Germline CDR1 and CDR2: SGHAT and FQNNGV. The CDR3 runs 15 residues. This entry belongs to a study of molecular identifiers for immune sequencing clone quantification. TCRdb re-derived calls from the PCR reads in MiXCR, one entry per CDR3 protein. The top ten hold about 0.8% of the sample, which has under 800,000 distinct CDR3 sequences, 25% seen once. The V gene is TRBV11-2, the J gene TRBJ2-7; 12 nucleotides align to TRBD2. The sample taken for sequencing was naive CD8+ T cells from blood, with Jurkat cell RNA spiked in. The subset denotes: FACS-sorted CD8+CD4-CCR7+CD45RA+ naive T cells. The TCR originated in a human donor in good health. Some libraries in this study had Jurkat cell RNA spiked in. The CDR3 spells CASKLAGGDFYEQYF. DNA for the CDR3: TGTGCCAGCAAACTAGCGGGGGGCGACTTTTACGAGCAGTACTTC.